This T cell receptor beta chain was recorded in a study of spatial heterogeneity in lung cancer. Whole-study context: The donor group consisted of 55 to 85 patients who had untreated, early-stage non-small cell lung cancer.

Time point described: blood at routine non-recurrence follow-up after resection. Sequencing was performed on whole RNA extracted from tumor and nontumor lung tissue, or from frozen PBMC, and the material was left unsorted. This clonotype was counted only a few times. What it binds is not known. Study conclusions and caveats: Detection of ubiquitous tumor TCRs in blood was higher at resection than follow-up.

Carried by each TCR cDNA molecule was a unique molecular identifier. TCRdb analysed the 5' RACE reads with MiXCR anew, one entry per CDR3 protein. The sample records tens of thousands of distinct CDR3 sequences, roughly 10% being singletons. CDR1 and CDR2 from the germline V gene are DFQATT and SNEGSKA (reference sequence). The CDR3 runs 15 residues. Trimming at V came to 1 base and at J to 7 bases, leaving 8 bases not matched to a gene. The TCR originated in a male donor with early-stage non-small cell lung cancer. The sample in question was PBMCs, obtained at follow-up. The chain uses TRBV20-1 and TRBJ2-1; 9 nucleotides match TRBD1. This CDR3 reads CSARGGDRALNEQFF. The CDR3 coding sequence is TGCAGTGCTAGAGGTGGGGACAGGGCATTAAATGAGCAGTTCTTC.